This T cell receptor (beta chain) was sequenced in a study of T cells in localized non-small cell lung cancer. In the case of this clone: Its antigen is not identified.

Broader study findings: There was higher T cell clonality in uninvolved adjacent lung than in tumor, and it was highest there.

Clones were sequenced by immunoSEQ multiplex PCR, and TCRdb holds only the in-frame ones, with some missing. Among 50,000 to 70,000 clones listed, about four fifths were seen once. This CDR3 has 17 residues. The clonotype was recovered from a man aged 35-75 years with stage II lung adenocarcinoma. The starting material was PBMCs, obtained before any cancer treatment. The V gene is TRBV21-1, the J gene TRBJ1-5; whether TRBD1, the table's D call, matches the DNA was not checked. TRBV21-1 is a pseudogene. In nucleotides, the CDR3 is TGTGCCAGCAGCTCCTCCAGGACAGGTTATAGCAATCAGCCCCAGCATTTT. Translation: CASSSSRTGYSNQPQHF.